Presented here are 20 T cell receptor beta chains from one specimen sequenced in a study of lymphopenia after photon versus proton radiotherapy. Repertoires were generated with immunoSEQ multiplex PCR, while TCRdb's copy carries only in-frame clones and drops some. The table records around 26,000 clones, more than 75% of them present only once. Source: peripheral blood, taken from a patient treated with photon-based radiotherapy. These receptors were collected from a woman aged 45-65 years with cholangiocarcinoma.

This clone appeared once. CDR3 region: CASSYSAGELFF. In DNA, the CDR3 is TGTGCCAGCAGCTACTCCGCCGGGGAGCTGTTTTTT. This sequence joins TRBV11-2 and TRBJ2-2; D call uncertain. The V end lost 4 bases, the J end lost 6 bases, and 6 bases lay between the germline ends. The V gene's germline CDR1 is SGHAT and CDR2 FQNNGV. The CDR3 extends over 12 amino acids. Full variable domain (outside the CDR3, taken from reference TRBV11-2 and TRBJ2-2): EAGVAQSPRYKIIEKRQSVAFWCNPISGHATLYWYQQILGQGPKLLIQFQNNGVVDDSQLPKDRFSAERLKGVDSTLKIQPAKLEDSAVYLCASSYSAGELFFGEGSRLTVL.

The V gene is TRBV9, the J gene TRBJ2-1, with D maybe TRBD2 (5 bases). CDR3 length: 13 residues. Germline V CDR1 and CDR2: SGDLS, YYNGEE. Trimming took 6 bases from V and 2 from J, leaving 9 bases between them. For the CDR3, the DNA is TGTGCCAGCACCCGGGAACCCTACAATGAGCAGTTCTTC. Translating it yields CASTREPYNEQFF.

The rearrangement uses TRBV7-9 and TRBJ2-2, with 8 positions matching TRBD2. The germline gives CDR1 SEHNR, CDR2 FQNEAQ (reference sequence). The CDR3 is made up of 16 amino acids. Germline trimming cut 5 bases from V and 2 bases from J; bases unmatched to any gene: 7. The CDR3 here is CASSAAGAQNTGELFF. As DNA, the CDR3 is TGTGCCAGCAGCGCAGCGGGGGCCCAAAACACCGGGGAGCTGTTTTTT.

The sample holds one count of this clone. The chain links TRBV18 to TRBJ2-5; D call uncertain. Germline V CDR1 and CDR2: KGHSH, LQKENI. The CDR3 loop spans 13 amino acids. V was cut by 3 bases and J by 5 bases, with 10 bases left in between. This CDR3 reads CASSPPTVETQYF. The CDR3 bases are TGTGCCAGCTCACCCCCGACCGTGGAGACCCAGTACTTC. Full variable domain (remainder filled in from reference TRBV18 and TRBJ2-5): NAGVMQNPRHLVRRRGQEARLRCSPMKGHSHVYWYRQLPEEGLKFMVYLQKENIIDESGMPKERFSAEFPKEGPSILRIQQVVRGDSAAYFCASSPPTVETQYFGPGTRLLVL.

A single count supports this clone. The chain uses TRBV6-5 and TRBJ1-6, with TRBD1 matching over 8 bases. The germline V gene encodes CDR1 MNHEY and CDR2 SVGAGI. The J segment lost 8 bases and the V segment lost 3 bases, leaving 6 bases of the junction unmatched. The length of the CDR3 is 15 residues. CDR3 nucleotides: TGTGCCAGCAGTTATACGACAGGGGTGGATTCACCCCTCCACTTT. This gives the protein CASSYTTGVDSPLHF.

The V gene is TRBV4-3, the J gene TRBJ1-2; possible D gene TRBD1, 5 bases. The length of the CDR3 is 15 residues. Per the germline V gene, CDR1 is LGHNA and CDR2 is YSLEER. V shed 0 bases and J shed 4 bases, with 12 bases lying between them. The CDR3 DNA follows: TGCGCCAGCAGCCAAGATCCGGGGGTTGGCTATGGCTACACCTTC. Protein sequence: CASSQDPGVGYGYTF.

The chain recombines TRBV7-2 with TRBJ1-5; 7 positions agree with TRBD1. V was pared by 5 bases and J by 7 bases, with 11 bases of the junction left unmatched. Germline-derived CDR1 and CDR2 are SGHTA and FQGNSA. CDR3 length: 15 residues. CDR3 sequence reads: CASSPNRGGGQPQHF. DNA for the CDR3: TGTGCCAGCAGCCCGAACAGGGGCGGTGGACAGCCCCAGCATTTT.

The J gene is TRBJ2-1, the V gene TRBV29-1, with D possibly called TRBD1 or TRBD2 (6 bases each). Germline V gene lookup returns CDR1 SQVTM and CDR2 ANQGSEA. The CDR3 sequence is 12 residues long. V was cut by 3 bases and J by 12 bases, with 15 bases left in between. This CDR3 reads CSVDGGGDAQFF. In DNA form, the CDR3 reads TGCAGCGTTGATGGGGGCGGGGACGCGCAGTTCTTC.

The chain recombines TRBV15 with TRBJ1-2, with 7 bases aligning to TRBD1. Germline V lookup: CDR1 LNHNV, CDR2 YYDKDF (reference sequence). Trimming at V came to 7 bases and at J to 4 bases, leaving 9 bases not matched to a gene. The CDR3 contains 14 residues. The CDR3 sequence is CATNPGDRAYGYTF. As DNA, the CDR3 is TGTGCCACCAACCCGGGAGACAGGGCCTATGGCTACACCTTC.

The chain has TRBV28 and TRBJ1-1; D gene uncertain. The length of the CDR3 is 15 residues. V was clipped by 7 bases and J by 5 bases, with 20 bases between them. The germline gives CDR1 MDHEN, CDR2 SYDVKM. The CDR3 bases are TGTGCCAGCACCACCCCCGGGTCGGGGTTGACTGAAGCTTTCTTT. This translates into CASTTPGSGLTEAFF. Together with reference TRBV28 and TRBJ1-1, the CDR3 gives the full variable domain: DVKVTQSSRYLVKRTGEKVFLECVQDMDHENMFWYRQDPGLGLRLIYFSYDVKMKEKGDIPEGYSVSREKKERFSLILESASTNQTSMYLCASTTPGSGLTEAFFGQGTRLTVV.

As DNA, the CDR3 is TGTGCCAGCAGCCCCCAGTCAAGCACAGATACGCAGTATTTT. Translation: CASSPQSSTDTQYF. This chain joins TRBV7-2 and TRBJ2-3; D uncertain. This CDR3 is built from 14 residues. The V end was cut by 5 bases, the J end by 0 bases, with 9 bases between. Germline V gene data show CDR1 as SGHTA and CDR2 as FQGNSA.

The rearrangement joins TRBV6-5 to TRBJ1-5; maybe TRBD1 (5 bases). With 2 bases removed from V and 4 bases from J, the gap between germline ends came to 12 bases. The CDR3 sequence is 15 residues long. Germline values: CDR1 MNHEY, CDR2 SVGAGI. Written as DNA, the CDR3 is TGTGCCAGCAGTTACGGGCAGGGAACAAATCAGCCCCAGCATTTT. The encoded protein is CASSYGQGTNQPQHF.

The V and J genes are TRBV10-3 and TRBJ1-2; D remains ambiguous. V was cut by 4 bases and J by 1 base, with 10 bases left in between. The CDR3 is 14 residues long. Germline V gene lookup returns CDR1 ENHRY and CDR2 SYGVKD. The CDR3 coding sequence is TGTGCCATCAGTGCGGGCAGGAATAACTATGGCTACACCTTC. Translating gives CAISAGRNNYGYTF.

V gene TRBV4-3 combines with J gene TRBJ1-1; unclear D gene. The CDR3 extends over 15 amino acids. Between the trimmed V and J ends, which lost 4 bases and 1 base, there was a span of 13 bases. Looked up from germline, CDR1 is LGHNA and CDR2 is YSLEER. The CDR3 region has the DNA TGCGCCAGCAGCCCTTGGAGGGCAGGGAACACTGAAGCTTTCTTT. The encoded protein is CASSPWRAGNTEAFF.

The chain recombines TRBV7-2 with TRBJ1-4; the match to TRBD1 covers 7 bases. Per the germline V gene, CDR1 is SGHTA and CDR2 is FQGNSA. The V and J ends lost 3 bases and 3 bases, in that order; junction bases with no gene match: 1. This CDR3 comprises 14 residues. The CDR3 DNA is TGTGCCAGCAGCTTCCAGGGGGCTAATGAAAAACTGTTTTTT. It yields the protein CASSFQGANEKLFF.

The rearrangement joins TRBV18 to TRBJ2-3; 7 bases agree with TRBD1. Germline CDR1 and CDR2: KGHSH and LQKENI. V was clipped by 6 bases and J by 7 bases; unmatched bases: 10. The CDR3 covers 14 residues. The CDR3 loop reads CASSLTTGTNTQYF. The CDR3 DNA sequence: TGTGCCAGCTCCCTTACGACAGGGACGAATACGCAGTATTTT.

The chain links TRBV7-2 to TRBJ1-1; D unclear. CDR1 SGHTA and CDR2 FQGNSA come from the germline V gene. V was pared by 2 bases and J by 0 bases, with 4 bases between. The length of the CDR3 is 13 residues. In nucleotides, the CDR3 is TGTGCCAGCAGCTTATCGGTGAACACTGAAGCTTTCTTT. Amino acids: CASSLSVNTEAFF.

V usage is TRBV5-1 and J usage is TRBJ2-1; D gene ambiguous. Germline V gene data show CDR1 as SGHRS and CDR2 as YFSETQ. The CDR3 spans 13 residues. The germline V and J ends were trimmed by 1 base and 4 bases, with 6 bases remaining between them. The CDR3 reads CASSLTEYNEQFF. CDR3 coding DNA: TGCGCCAGCAGCTTGACAGAGTACAATGAGCAGTTCTTC.

The chain is built from TRBV6-1 and TRBJ2-4; TRBD1 matches at 10 bases. In germline, CDR1 is MNHNS, CDR2 SASEGT. V was pared by 4 bases and J by 3 bases, with 3 bases of the junction left unmatched. The CDR3 has 15 residues. The CDR3 is CASSGWTGGKNIQYF. CDR3 in DNA: TGTGCCAGCAGTGGCTGGACAGGGGGCAAAAACATTCAGTACTTC.

The chain has TRBV11-2 and TRBJ2-4, with TRBD1 matching 7 bases. Looked up from germline, CDR1 is SGHAT and CDR2 is FQNNGV. The V gene end was trimmed by 4 bases and the J gene end by 4 bases; junction bases not matched to a gene: 10. CDR3 length: 16 amino acids. The CDR3 DNA reads as TGTGCCAGCAGCTCAGACCCGACAGGGACAAAAAACATTCAGTACTTC. Its protein product is CASSSDPTGTKNIQYF.